Following are 13 T cell receptor beta chains from one sample sequenced in a study of T cell repertoires in cytomegalovirus infection. Via MiXCR, TCRdb re-called the reads, giving one row per CDR3 protein. The sample comprises about 570,000 distinct CDR3 sequences, about 40% of which are singletons, and 40% to 60% rests with the top ten. The antigens these receptors bind are not known. Sequenced here: cultured PBMCs, sampled from culture after CMV antigen stimulation. Source of these receptors: a human donor in good health (CMV status not recorded). Some clones in this sample may be carry-over from other donors' samples.

This clonotype has a handful of counts. This sequence joins TRBV14 and TRBJ2-7; TRBD1 might be the D (6 bases). The CDR3 runs 15 residues. The V end was cut by 4 bases, the J end by 6 bases, with 19 bases between. Germline-derived CDR1 and CDR2 are SGHDN and FVKESK. The CDR3 DNA sequence: TGTGCCAGCAGCCCAGGGGACGGTGGGGGATCCGAGCAGTACTTC. Protein sequence: CASSPGDGGGSEQYF.

This clonotype was seen more than once but under ten times. The chain employs TRBV7-2 and TRBJ2-7, with TRBD2 identical over 7 bases. V lost 6 bases, J lost 3 bases, and 8 bases stayed unmatched. Germline CDR1 SGHTA, CDR2 FQGNSA. The CDR3 is made up of 14 amino acids. The CDR3 reads CASRQRSGDYEQYF. The CDR3 DNA reads as TGTGCCAGCAGGCAGAGAAGCGGGGACTACGAGCAGTACTTC.

The rearrangement joins TRBV7-2 to TRBJ2-5, with 9 bases aligning to TRBD2. The CDR3 covers 16 residues. Germline V gene sequence: CDR1 SGHTA, CDR2 FQGNSA. Trimming at V came to 3 bases and at J to 5 bases, leaving 10 bases not matched to a gene. The CDR3 bases are TGTGCCAGCAGCTTGAGACCCAGGGCGGGAGGGGAGACCCAGTACTTC. Protein sequence: CASSLRPRAGGETQYF.

This clonotype was observed a handful of times. The CDR3 DNA reads as TGTGCTAGTGGCTCGACCCTCCCTGGCACTGAAGCTTTCTTT. Translated, it gives CASGSTLPGTEAFF. The chain is built from TRBV12-5 and TRBJ1-1; D unclear. The germline V gene has CDR1 LGHNT and CDR2 FRNRAP. V was cut by 6 bases and J by 4 bases, with 15 bases left in between. CDR3 length: 14 residues.

V usage is TRBV10-3 and J usage is TRBJ2-1; D is undetermined. This CDR3 has 12 amino acids. The germline V and J ends were trimmed by 8 bases and 4 bases, with 9 bases remaining between them. Looked up from germline, CDR1 is ENHRY and CDR2 is SYGVKD. The CDR3 bases are TGTGCCATCGCCCCCGGGTACAATGAGCAGTTCTTC. Amino acid sequence: CAIAPGYNEQFF.

In this sample, this clonotype turned up a few times. V usage is TRBV7-8 and J usage is TRBJ2-2; 10 bases are shared with TRBD2. The CDR3 consists of 16 residues. The junction had 7 bases not matched to a gene; V was cut back by 5 bases and J by 4 bases. The germline V gene encodes CDR1 SGHVS and CDR2 FQNEAQ. Here the CDR3 reads CASSTRLAGFTGELFF. The CDR3 region has the DNA TGTGCCAGCAGCACCCGACTAGCGGGTTTCACCGGGGAGCTGTTTTTT.

The genes are TRBV12-3 or TRBV12-4 and TRBJ2-1; D is unresolved. V was cut by 0 bases and J by 5 bases, with 5 bases left in between. This CDR3 has 13 residues. CDR3 sequence reads: CASSLAPNNEQFF. In DNA form, the CDR3 reads TGTGCCAGCAGTTTAGCGCCGAACAATGAGCAGTTCTTC.

V is TRBV7-2 and J is TRBJ2-7; D is perhaps TRBD1 or TRBD2 (6 bases each). V lost 5 bases and J lost 3, with 20 bases in between. The V gene's germline CDR1 is SGHTA and CDR2 FQGNSA. There are 16 residues in the CDR3. The CDR3 DNA follows: TGTGCCAGCAGCGGGGGTGGGGGGCGGGTAAACTACGAGCAGTACTTC. It codes for CASSGGGGRVNYEQYF.

This clonotype was detected a few times. V and J are TRBV7-2 and TRBJ1-3, with TRBD1 identical over 8 bases. The CDR3 is 13 amino acids. Germline V gives CDR1 SGHTA, CDR2 FQGNSA. After removal of 5 bases from V and 7 bases from J, the junction contained 4 bases not matched to a gene. CDR3 in amino acids: CASSPRTGNTIYF. CDR3 bases: TGTGCCAGCAGCCCGAGGACAGGGAACACCATATATTTT.

Remarks on this clonotype: Here the CDR3 omits its conserved ending phenylalanine or tryptophan, so a read error is the likely source. The chain has TRBV6-1 and TRBJ2-6; tentatively, D is TRBD1 (6 bases). V was clipped by 6 bases and J by 0 bases, with 12 bases between them. Germline V lookup: CDR1 MNHNS, CDR2 SASEGT. The CDR3 extends over 16 amino acids. The CDR3: CASRKWGPSGANVLTV. The CDR3 DNA sequence: TGTGCCAGCAGGAAATGGGGGCCCTCTGGGGCCAACGTCCTGACTGTC.

The chain joins TRBV7-2 to TRBJ1-4; D remains unclear. The CDR3 is 14 amino acids. CDR1 is SGHTA and CDR2 is FQGNSA in the germline V gene. With 1 base removed from V and 3 bases from J, the gap between germline ends came to 6 bases. CDR3 in amino acids: CASSLEVANEKLFF. CDR3 DNA: TGTGCCAGCAGCTTAGAGGTGGCTAATGAAAAACTGTTTTTT. Filled out from reference TRBV7-2 and TRBJ1-4, the complete variable domain reads GAGVSQSPSNKVTEKGKDVELRCDPISGHTALYWYRQSLGQGLEFLIYFQGNSAPDKSGLPSDRFSAERTGGSVSTLTIQRTQQEDSAVYLCASSLEVANEKLFFGSGTQLSVL.

The CDR3, as DNA: TGCGCCAGCAGCCAAGATCAGGAAAAACTGTTTTTT. It encodes CASSQDQEKLFF. This chain links TRBV4-1 with TRBJ1-4; D is uncertain. This CDR3 contains 12 residues. V was shortened by 0 bases and J by 8 bases, with 4 bases between the two germline ends. Germline V gene data show CDR1 as MGHRA and CDR2 as YSYEKL.

The chain recombines TRBV4-3 with TRBJ2-7; D perhaps matches TRBD2 (7 bases). This CDR3 is 16 amino acids long. V dropped 1 base and J dropped 1 base, with 14 bases sitting between them. Germline CDR1 and CDR2: LGHNA and YSLEER. The CDR3 reads CASSQGWTRGSYEQYF. The CDR3 coding sequence is TGCGCCAGCAGCCAAGGCTGGACTAGGGGGTCCTACGAGCAGTACTTC.